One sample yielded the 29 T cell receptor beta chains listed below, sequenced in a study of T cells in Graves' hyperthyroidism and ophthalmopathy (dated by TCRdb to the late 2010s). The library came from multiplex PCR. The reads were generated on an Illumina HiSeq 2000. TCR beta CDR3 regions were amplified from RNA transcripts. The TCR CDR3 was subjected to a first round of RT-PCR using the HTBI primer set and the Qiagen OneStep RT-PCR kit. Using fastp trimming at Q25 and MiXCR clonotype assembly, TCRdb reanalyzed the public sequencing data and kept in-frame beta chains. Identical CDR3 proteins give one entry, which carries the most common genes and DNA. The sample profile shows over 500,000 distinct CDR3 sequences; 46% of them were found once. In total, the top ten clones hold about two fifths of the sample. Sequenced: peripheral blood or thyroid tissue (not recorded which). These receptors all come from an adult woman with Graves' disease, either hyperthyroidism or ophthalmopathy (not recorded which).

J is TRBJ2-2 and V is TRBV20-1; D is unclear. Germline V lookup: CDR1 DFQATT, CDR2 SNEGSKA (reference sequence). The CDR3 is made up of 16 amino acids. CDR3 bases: TGCACCCGCAAGACGGCCAACTATGGCTACACCGGGGAGCTGTTTTTT. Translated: CTRKTANYGYTGELFF.

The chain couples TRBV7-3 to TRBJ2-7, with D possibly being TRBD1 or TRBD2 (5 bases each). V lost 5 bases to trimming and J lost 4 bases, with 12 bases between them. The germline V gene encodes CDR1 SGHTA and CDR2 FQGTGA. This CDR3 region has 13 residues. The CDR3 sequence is CASSRDGLYEQYF. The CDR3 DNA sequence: TGTGCCAGCAGCCGGGACGGACTTTACGAGCAGTACTTC. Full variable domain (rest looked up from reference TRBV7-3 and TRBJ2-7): GAGVSQTPSNKVTEKGKYVELRCDPISGHTALYWYRQSLGQGPEFLIYFQGTGAADDSGLPNDRFFAVRPEGSVSTLKIQRTERGDSAVYLCASSRDGLYEQYFGPGTRLTVT.

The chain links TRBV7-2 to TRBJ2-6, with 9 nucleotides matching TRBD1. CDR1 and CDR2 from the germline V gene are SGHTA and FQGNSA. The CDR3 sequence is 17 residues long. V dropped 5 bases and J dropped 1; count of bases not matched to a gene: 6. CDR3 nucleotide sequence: TGTGCCAGCAGCCTCCAGACAGGGGGATCTGGGGCCAACGTCCTGACTTTC. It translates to CASSLQTGGSGANVLTF.

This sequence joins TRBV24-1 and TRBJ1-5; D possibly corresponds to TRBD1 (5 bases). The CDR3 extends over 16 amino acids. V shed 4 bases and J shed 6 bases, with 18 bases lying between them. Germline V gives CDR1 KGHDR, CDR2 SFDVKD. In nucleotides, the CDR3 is TGTGCCACCAGTGAGGGACCAGGGACCGGGGGTCAGCCCCAGCATTTT. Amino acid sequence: CATSEGPGTGGQPQHF.

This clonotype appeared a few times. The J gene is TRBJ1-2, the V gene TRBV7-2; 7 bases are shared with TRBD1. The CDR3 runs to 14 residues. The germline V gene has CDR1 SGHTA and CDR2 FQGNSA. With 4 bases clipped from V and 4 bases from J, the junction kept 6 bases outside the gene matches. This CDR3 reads CASSSDREGYGYTF. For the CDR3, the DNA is TGTGCCAGCAGCTCAGACAGGGAGGGCTATGGCTACACCTTC.

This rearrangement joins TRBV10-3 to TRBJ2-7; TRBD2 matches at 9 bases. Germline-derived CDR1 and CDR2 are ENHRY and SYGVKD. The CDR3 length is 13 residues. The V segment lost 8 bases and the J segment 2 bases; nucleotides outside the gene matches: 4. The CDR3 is CAILLAGPYEQYF. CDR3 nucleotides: TGTGCCATCCTACTAGCGGGTCCCTACGAGCAGTACTTC.

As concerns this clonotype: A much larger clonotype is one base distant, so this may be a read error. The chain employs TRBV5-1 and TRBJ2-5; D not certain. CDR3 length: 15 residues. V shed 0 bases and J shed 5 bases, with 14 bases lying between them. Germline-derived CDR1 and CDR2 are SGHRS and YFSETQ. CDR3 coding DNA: TGCGCCAGCAGCTTGGTTGACGGGCCCGGGGAGACCCAGTACTTC. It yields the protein CASSLVDGPGETQYF.

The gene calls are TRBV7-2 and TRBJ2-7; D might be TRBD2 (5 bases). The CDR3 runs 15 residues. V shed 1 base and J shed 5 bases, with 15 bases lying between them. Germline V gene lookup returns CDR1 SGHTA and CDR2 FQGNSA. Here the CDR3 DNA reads TGTGCCAGCAGCTTAGTTTTTGTTACTAGGAACGAGCAGTACTTC. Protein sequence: CASSLVFVTRNEQYF.

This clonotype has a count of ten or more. The CDR3 coding sequence is TGTGCCAGCAGCCAAAGGACAGGTCTCAAAGAGACCCAGTACTTC. Residues: CASSQRTGLKETQYF. The V call is TRBV14, the J call TRBJ2-5, with 7 bases fitting TRBD1. The V gene end was trimmed by 2 bases and the J gene end by 3 bases; junction bases not matched to a gene: 6. The CDR3 spans 15 residues. Germline lookup yields CDR1 SGHDN and CDR2 FVKESK. The full variable domain, completed using reference TRBV14 and TRBJ2-5, is EAGVTQFPSHSVIEKGQTVTLRCDPISGHDNLYWYRRVMGKEIKFLLHFVKESKQDESGMPNNRFLAERTGGTYSTLKVQPAELEDSGVYFCASSQRTGLKETQYFGPGTRLLVL.

CDR3 sequence reads: CASSPRGTQETQYF. CDR3 nucleotides: TGTGCCAGCTCACCAAGGGGGACCCAAGAGACCCAGTACTTC. V and J are TRBV18 and TRBJ2-5; D is possibly TRBD1 (6 bases). There are 14 residues in the CDR3. The V end was cut by 2 bases, the J end by 1 base, with 8 bases between. In germline, CDR1 is KGHSH, CDR2 LQKENI.

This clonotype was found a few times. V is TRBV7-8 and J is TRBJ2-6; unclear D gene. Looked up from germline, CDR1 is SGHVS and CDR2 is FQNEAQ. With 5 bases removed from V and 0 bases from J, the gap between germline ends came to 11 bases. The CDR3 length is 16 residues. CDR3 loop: CASSRGPSSGANVLTF. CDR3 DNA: TGTGCCAGCAGCCGCGGACCGAGCTCTGGGGCCAACGTCCTGACTTTC.

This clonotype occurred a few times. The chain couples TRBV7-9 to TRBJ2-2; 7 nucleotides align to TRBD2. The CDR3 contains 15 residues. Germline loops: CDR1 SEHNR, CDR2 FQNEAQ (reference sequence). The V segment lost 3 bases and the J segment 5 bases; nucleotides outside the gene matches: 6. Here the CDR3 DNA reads TGTGCCAGCAGCTTGGACTTGCGGGAGACCGGGGAGCTGTTTTTT. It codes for CASSLDLRETGELFF.

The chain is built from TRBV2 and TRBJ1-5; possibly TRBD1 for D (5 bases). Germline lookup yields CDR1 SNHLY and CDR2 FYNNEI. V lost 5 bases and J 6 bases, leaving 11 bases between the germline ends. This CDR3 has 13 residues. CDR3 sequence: CASSHGAAQPQHF. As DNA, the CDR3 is TGTGCCAGCAGTCACGGGGCCGCTCAGCCCCAGCATTTT.

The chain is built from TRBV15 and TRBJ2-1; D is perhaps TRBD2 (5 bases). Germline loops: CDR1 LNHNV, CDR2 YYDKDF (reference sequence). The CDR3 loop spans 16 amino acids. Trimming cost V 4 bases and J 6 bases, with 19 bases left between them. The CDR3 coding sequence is TGTGCCACCAGCAAGGCGGGTCTATTCTCTCGCAATGAGCAGTTCTTC. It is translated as CATSKAGLFSRNEQFF. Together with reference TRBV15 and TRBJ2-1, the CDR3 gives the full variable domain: DAMVIQNPRYQVTQFGKPVTLSCSQTLNHNVMYWYQQKSSQAPKLLFHYYDKDFNNEADTPDNFQSRRPNTSFCFLDIRSPGLGDTAMYLCATSKAGLFSRNEQFFGPGTRLTVL.

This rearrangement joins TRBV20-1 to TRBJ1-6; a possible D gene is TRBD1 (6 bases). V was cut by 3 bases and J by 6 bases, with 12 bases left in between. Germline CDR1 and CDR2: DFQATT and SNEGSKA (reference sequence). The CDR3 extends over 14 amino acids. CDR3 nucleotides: TGCAGTGCTAGTTTCGGACAGACTAATTCACCCCTCCACTTT. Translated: CSASFGQTNSPLHF.

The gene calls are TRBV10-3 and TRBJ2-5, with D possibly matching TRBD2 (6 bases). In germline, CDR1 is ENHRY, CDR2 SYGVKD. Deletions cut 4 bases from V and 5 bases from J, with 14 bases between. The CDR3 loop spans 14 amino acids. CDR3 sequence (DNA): TGTGCCATCAGTGGAGGGACGGGAGTGGAGACCCAGTACTTC. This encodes CAISGGTGVETQYF.

The DNA for the CDR3 is TGTGCCAGCAGCTTAGCGCCAGTTGCAACTAATGAAAAACTGTTTTTT. Encoded protein: CASSLAPVATNEKLFF. The rearrangement uses TRBV7-6 and TRBJ1-4; D remains unclear. Germline V gives CDR1 SGHVS, CDR2 FNYEAQ. V was pared by 0 bases and J by 0 bases, with 8 bases between. There are 16 residues in the CDR3.

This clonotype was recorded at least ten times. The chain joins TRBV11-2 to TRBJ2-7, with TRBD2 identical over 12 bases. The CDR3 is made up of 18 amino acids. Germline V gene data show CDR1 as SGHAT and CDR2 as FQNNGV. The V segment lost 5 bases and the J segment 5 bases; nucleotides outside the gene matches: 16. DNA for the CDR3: TGTGCCAGCAGCCCATTTGGGCCGCTAGCGGGAGGGCCGGACGAGCAGTACTTC. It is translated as CASSPFGPLAGGPDEQYF.

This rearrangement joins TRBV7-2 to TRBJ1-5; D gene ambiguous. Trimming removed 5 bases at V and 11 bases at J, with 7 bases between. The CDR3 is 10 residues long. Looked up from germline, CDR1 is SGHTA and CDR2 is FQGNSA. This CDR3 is CASSMWTQHF. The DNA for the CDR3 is TGTGCCAGCAGCATGTGGACCCAGCATTTT.

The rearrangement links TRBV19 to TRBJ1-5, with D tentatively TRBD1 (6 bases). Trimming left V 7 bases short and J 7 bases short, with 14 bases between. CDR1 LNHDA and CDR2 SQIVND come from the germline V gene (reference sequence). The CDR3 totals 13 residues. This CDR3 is CASKEGGQQPQHF. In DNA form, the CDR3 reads TGTGCCAGTAAAGAGGGTGGACAGCAGCCCCAGCATTTT.

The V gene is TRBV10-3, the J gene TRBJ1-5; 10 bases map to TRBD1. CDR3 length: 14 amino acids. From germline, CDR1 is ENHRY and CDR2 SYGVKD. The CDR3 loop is CATYTGQGFQPQHF. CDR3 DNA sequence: TGTGCTACGTATACGGGACAGGGGTTTCAGCCCCAGCATTTT.

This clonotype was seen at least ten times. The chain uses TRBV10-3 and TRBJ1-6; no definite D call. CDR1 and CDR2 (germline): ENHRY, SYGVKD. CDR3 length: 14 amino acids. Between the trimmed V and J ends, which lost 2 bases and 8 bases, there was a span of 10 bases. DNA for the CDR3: TGTGCCATCAGTGAGATGGCTGCTTATTCACCCCTCCACTTT. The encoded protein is CAISEMAAYSPLHF.

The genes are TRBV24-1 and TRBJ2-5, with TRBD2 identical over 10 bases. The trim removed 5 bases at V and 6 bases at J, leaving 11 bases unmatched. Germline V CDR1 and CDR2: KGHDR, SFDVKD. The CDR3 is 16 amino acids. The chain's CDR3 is CATSGISSGSSQTQYF. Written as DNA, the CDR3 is TGTGCCACCAGTGGAATTTCTAGCGGGAGTTCTCAGACCCAGTACTTC.

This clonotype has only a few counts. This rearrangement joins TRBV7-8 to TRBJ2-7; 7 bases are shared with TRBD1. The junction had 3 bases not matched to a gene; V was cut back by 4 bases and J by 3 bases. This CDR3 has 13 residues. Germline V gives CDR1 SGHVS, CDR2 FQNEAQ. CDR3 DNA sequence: TGTGCCAGCAGCTCACAGGGGATCTACGAGCAGTACTTC. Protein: CASSSQGIYEQYF. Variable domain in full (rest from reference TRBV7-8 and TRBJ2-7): GAGVSQSPRYKVAKRGQDVALRCDPISGHVSLFWYQQALGQGPEFLTYFQNEAQLDKSGLPSDRFFAERPEGSVSTLKIQRTQQEDSAVYLCASSSQGIYEQYFGPGTRLTVT.

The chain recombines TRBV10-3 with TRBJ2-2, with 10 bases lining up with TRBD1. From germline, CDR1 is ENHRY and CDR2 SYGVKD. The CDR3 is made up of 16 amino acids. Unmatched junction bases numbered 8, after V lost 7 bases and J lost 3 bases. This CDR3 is CAINDDRGLDTGELFF. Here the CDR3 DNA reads TGTGCCATCAACGATGACAGGGGGCTAGACACCGGGGAGCTGTTTTTT.

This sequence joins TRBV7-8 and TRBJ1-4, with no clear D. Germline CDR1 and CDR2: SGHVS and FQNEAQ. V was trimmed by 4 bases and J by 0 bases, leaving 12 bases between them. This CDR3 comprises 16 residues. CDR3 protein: CASSSPRGATNEKLFF. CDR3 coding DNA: TGTGCCAGCAGCTCCCCCCGTGGGGCAACTAATGAAAAACTGTTTTTT.

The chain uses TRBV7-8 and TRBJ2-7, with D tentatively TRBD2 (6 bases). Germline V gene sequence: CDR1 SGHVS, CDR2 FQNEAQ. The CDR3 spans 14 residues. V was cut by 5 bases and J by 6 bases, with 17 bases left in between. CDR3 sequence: CASSPRLDRSEQYF. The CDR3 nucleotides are TGTGCCAGCAGCCCTCGACTAGACCGAAGCGAGCAGTACTTC.

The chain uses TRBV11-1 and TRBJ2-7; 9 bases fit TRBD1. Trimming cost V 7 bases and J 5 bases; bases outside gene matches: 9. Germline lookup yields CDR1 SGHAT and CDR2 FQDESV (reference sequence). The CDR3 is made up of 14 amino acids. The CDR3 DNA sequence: TGTGCCAGCACCGCGGGACAGGGTCGTCACGAGCAGTACTTC. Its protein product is CASTAGQGRHEQYF.

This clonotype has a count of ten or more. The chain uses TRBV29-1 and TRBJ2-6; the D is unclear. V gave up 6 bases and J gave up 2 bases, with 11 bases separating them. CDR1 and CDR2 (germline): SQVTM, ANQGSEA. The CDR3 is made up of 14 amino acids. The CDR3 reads CSVLYGPGANVLTF. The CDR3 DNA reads TGCAGCGTCCTCTATGGGCCTGGGGCCAACGTCCTGACTTTC. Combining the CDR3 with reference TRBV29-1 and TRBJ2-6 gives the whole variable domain SAVISQKPSRDICQRGTSLTIQCQVDSQVTMMFWYRQQPGQSLTLIATANQGSEATYESGFVIDKFPISRPNLTFSTLTVSNMSPEDSSIYLCSVLYGPGANVLTFGAGSRLTVL.